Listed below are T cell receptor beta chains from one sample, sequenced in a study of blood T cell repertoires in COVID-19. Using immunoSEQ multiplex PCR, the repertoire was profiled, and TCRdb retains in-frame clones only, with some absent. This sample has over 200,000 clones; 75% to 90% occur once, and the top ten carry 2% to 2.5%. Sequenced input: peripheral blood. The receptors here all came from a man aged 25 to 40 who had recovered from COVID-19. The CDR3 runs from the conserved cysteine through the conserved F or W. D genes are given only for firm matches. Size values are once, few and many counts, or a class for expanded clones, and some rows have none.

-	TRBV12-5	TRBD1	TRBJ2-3	TGTGCTAGTGGTTTGCCCTGGACAGGGACAGATACGCAGTATTTT	CASGLPWTGTDTQYF
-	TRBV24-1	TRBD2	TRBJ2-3	TGTGCCACCAGTGGGTCGACTAGCGGGGGCTCAGATACGCAGTATTTT	CATSGSTSGGSDTQYF
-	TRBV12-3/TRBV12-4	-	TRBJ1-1	TGTGCCAGCAGGGGGCCCATGAACACTGAAGCTTTCTTT	CASRGPMNTEAFF
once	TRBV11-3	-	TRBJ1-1	TGTGCCAGCAGCTTGGCGGCAGGGGATGCTTTCTTT	CASSLAAGDAFF
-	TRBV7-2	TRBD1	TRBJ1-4	TGTGCCAGCACCCGACAGGGGGATGAAAAACTGTTTTTT	CASTRQGDEKLFF
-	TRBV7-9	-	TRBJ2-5	TGTGCCAGCAGCTTAATTGGGGCCCCTACACAAGAGACCCAGTACTTC	CASSLIGAPTQETQYF
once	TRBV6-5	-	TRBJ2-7	TGTGCCACCACTTGGACAGTAAAGACCGAGCAGTACTTC	CATTWTVKTEQYF
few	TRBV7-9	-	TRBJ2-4	TGTGCCAGCAGCTTTGGCGGGGTAACGGGCATTCAGTACTTC	CASSFGGVTGIQYF
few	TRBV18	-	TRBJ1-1	TGTGCCAGCGCTATGGAGTGGGGGCGAGTCTCTGAAGCTTTCTTT	CASAMEWGRVSEAFF
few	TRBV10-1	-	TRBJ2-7	TGCGCCAGCGGGGACACCTCCTACGAGCAGTACTTC	CASGDTSYEQYF
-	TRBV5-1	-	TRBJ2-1	TGCGCCAGCAGAGGGCTTTACTACAGGGACAATGAGCAGTTCTTC	CASRGLYYRDNEQFF
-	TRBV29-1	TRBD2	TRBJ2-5	TGCAGCGTTGATCGAGCGGGGGGTGCTTGGCAGACCCAGTACTTC	CSVDRAGGAWQTQYF
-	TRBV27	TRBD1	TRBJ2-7	TGTGCCAGCAGTTCCCCCTTCCCGACAGGGGGGGTTTCTTGGATAAGCTCCTACGAGCAGTACTTC	CASSSPFPTGGVSWISSYEQYF
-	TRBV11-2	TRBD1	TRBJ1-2	TGTGCCAGCAGTCCCGACAGGGAAAGATATGGCTACACCTTC	CASSPDRERYGYTF
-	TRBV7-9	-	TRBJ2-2	TGTGCTCCCCCCAAAGGGGTTGACACCGGGGAGCTGTTTTTT	CAPPKGVDTGELFF
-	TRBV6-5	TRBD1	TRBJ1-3	TGTGCCAGTCGACAGGGGCACTCTGGAAACACCATATATTTT	CASRQGHSGNTIYF
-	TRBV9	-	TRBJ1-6	TGTGCCAGCAGCCTCGGGGGGAATTCACCCCTCCACTTT	CASSLGGNSPLHF
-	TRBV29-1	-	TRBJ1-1	TGCAGCGTTGAGGAGGGGCACGCTTTCTTT	CSVEEGHAFF
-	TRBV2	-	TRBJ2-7	TGTGCCAGCAGTGGGGACAACTACGAGCAGTACTTC	CASSGDNYEQYF
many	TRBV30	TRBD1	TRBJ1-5	TGTGCCTGGAGTGTCGGACAGGGGGCGGTTCAGCCCCAGCATTTT	CAWSVGQGAVQPQHF
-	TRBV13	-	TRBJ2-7	TGTGCCAGCAGCTTAGGCAGGGCCCACGAGCAGTACTTC	CASSLGRAHEQYF
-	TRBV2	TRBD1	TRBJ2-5	TGTGCCAGCAGTAGGACAGGGAGTAAAGAGACCCAGTACTTC	CASSRTGSKETQYF
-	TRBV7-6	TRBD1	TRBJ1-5	TGTGCCAGCAGCTTAGGACAGGGCGAAAGCAATCAGCCCCAGCATTTT	CASSLGQGESNQPQHF
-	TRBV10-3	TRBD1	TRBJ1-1	TGTGCCATCAGTGAGGTGGCAGGGGGCATGGGCACTGAAGCTTTCTTT	CAISEVAGGMGTEAFF
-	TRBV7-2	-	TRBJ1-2	TGTGCCAGCAGCTTACGCCTTAGGGGAGGGACTGGAGGCTACACCTTC	CASSLRLRGGTGGYTF
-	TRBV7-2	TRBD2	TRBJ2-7	TGTGCCAGCAGCCGCAACGGAGCGGGGGGAACCAGCTACGAGCAGTACTTC	CASSRNGAGGTSYEQYF
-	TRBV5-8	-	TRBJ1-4	TGTGCCAGCAGCTTGGGACACCGCCCAACTAATGAAAAACTGTTTTTT	CASSLGHRPTNEKLFF
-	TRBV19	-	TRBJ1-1	TGTGCCAGTAAATGGGGAGGCACTGAAGCTTTCTTT	CASKWGGTEAFF
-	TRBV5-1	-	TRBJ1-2	TGCGCGAGTAGAAACGACTATGGCTACACCTTC	CASRNDYGYTF
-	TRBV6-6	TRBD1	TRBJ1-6	TGTGCCAGCAGAGACCTCGACAGGGCGGCTTGGTCACCCCTCCACTTT	CASRDLDRAAWSPLHF
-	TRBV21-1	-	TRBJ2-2	TGTGCCAGCAGCAAAGACCGGGGGGGCTCCGGGGAGCTGTTTTTT	CASSKDRGGSGELFF
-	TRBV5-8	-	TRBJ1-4	TGTGCCAGCAGTGGAGGGGGGGCAACTAATGAAAAACTGTTTTTT	CASSGGGATNEKLFF
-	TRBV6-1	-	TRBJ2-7	TGTGCCAGCAGTGAATACTCTCCCAGGGGCTACGAGCAGTACTTC	CASSEYSPRGYEQYF
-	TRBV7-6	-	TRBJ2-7	TGTGCCAGCAGCTTAGCGAATCAGGGTTCCTACGAGCAGTACTTC	CASSLANQGSYEQYF
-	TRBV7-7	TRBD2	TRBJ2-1	TGTGCCAGCAGCCCCCGGACTAGCGGGGGGGCCGGTGAGCAGTTCTTC	CASSPRTSGGAGEQFF
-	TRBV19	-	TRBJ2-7	TGTGCCAGTAGTATAACGGACGGAGGCTACGAGCAGTACTTC	CASSITDGGYEQYF
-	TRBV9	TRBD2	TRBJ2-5	TGTGCCAGCAGCATACCGGGACTAGGATCGCCCCAGTACTTC	CASSIPGLGSPQYF
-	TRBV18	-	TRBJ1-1	TGTGCCAGCTCACTACGGTTCGGTGGTGGGGGGAGCATGAACACTGAAGCTTTCTTT	CASSLRFGGGGSMNTEAFF
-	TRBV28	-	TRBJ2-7	TGTGCCAGCAGGAAGCGCGGGATAATCTACGAGCAGTACTTC	CASRKRGIIYEQYF
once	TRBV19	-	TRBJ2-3	TGTGCCAGTAGTGGGACATACACAGATACGCAGTATTTT	CASSGTYTDTQYF
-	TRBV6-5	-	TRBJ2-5	TGTGCCAGCAGTAGCAGGGTTGCTGGGGAGACCCAGTACTTC	CASSSRVAGETQYF
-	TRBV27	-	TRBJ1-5	TGTGCCAGCAGTCAGGACAGCCCAAGCAATCAGCCCCAGCATTTT	CASSQDSPSNQPQHF
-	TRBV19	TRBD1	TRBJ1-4	TGTGCCAGTAGCCCAGGGGGCAGGGCAGAGGATAGGAAACTGTTTTTT	CASSPGGRAEDRKLFF
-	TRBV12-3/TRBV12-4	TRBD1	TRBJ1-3	TGTGCCAGCGACAGGGCTGGAAACACCATATATTTT	CASDRAGNTIYF
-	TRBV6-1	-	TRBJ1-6	TGTGCCAGCAGTGAAAACAGGATGGGTTATAATTCACCCCTCCACTTT	CASSENRMGYNSPLHF
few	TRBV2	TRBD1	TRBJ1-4	TGTGCCAGCAGGCCCCCAGGGGGTAATGAAAAACTGTTTTTT	CASRPPGGNEKLFF
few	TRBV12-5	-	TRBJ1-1	TGTGCTAGTGGTCCGCGATACTACGCTGAAGCTTTCTTT	CASGPRYYAEAFF